A single sample gave rise to the 21 T cell receptor beta chains below, sequenced in a study of read filtering for tumor transcriptome and immune sequencing. The library was built from about 370 ng RNA with molecular barcoded adaptors for alpha/delta and beta/gamma chains. Each CDR3 protein gets one entry after TCRdb re-called the reads with MiXCR. Altogether tens of thousands of distinct CDR3 sequences are present, less than 20% being singletons, with the ten largest covering under 40%. Sample: a population of CD138-negative cells sorted from bone marrow. The receptor set was obtained from a donor at least 40 years old with multiple myeloma.

This clonotype was counted at least ten times. V and J are TRBV6-1 and TRBJ2-1, with D perhaps matching TRBD1 (5 bases). Germline CDR1 reads MNHNS; CDR2 reads SASEGT. Trimming shortened V by 2 bases and J by 6 bases, and 17 bases separated the two germline ends. This CDR3 has 16 residues. Written as DNA, the CDR3 is TGTGCCAGCAGTGAAATTGCTGGCAGGGCTGGCAATGAGCAGTTCTTC. Its translation is CASSEIAGRAGNEQFF.

This clonotype appeared a few times. The gene calls are TRBV7-8 and TRBJ2-7, with D hard to call. Between the trimmed V and J ends, which lost 2 bases and 3 bases, there was a span of 14 bases. Germline-derived CDR1 and CDR2 are SGHVS and FQNEAQ. The CDR3 consists of 15 residues. The CDR3 coding sequence is TGTGCCAGCAGCTTACCGTCCCGGACCTTCTACGAGCAGTACTTC. This sequence encodes CASSLPSRTFYEQYF.

Only a few counts were recorded for this clonotype. One junction end disagrees with the germline gene, perhaps due to a read error. CDR3 coding DNA: TGCAGTGCCAGAGGAGGAGGCCTTCATTCCTACGAGCAGTACTTC. It translates to CSARGGGLHSYEQYF. This chain connects TRBV20-1 to TRBJ2-7, with D perhaps matching TRBD2 (5 bases). The CDR3 is 15 residues long. The germline gives CDR1 DFQATT, CDR2 SNEGSKA (reference sequence).

This clonotype was seen at least ten times. The J gene is TRBJ2-7, the V gene TRBV6-6; TRBD1 matches at 7 bases. The J segment lost 6 bases and the V segment lost 5 bases, leaving 7 bases of the junction unmatched. This CDR3 spans 13 amino acids. Looked up from germline, CDR1 is MNHNY and CDR2 is SVGAGI (reference sequence). CDR3 bases: TGTGCCAGCAGTGGATTGACAGGGTCCGAGCAGTACTTC. Translating it yields CASSGLTGSEQYF.

Ten or more counts support this clonotype. The chain carries TRBV6-2 or TRBV6-3 and TRBJ2-7; weak D call: TRBD1 (5 bases). This CDR3 comprises 11 residues. Germline CDR1 reads MNHEY; CDR2 reads SVGEGT. V shed 4 bases and J shed 5 bases, with 6 bases lying between them. The CDR3 DNA is TGTGCCAGCAGTTCCAGGGACGAGCAGTACTTC. Protein sequence: CASSSRDEQYF.

This clonotype has just a few counts. The chain is built from TRBV28 and TRBJ2-7; D gene unclear. The CDR3 is 13 amino acids. V shed 7 bases and J shed 5 bases, with 15 bases lying between them. CDR1 MDHEN and CDR2 SYDVKM come from the germline V gene. In DNA form, the CDR3 reads TGTGCCAGCATCCGTCCCCCCGGAAACGAGCAGTACTTC. It yields the protein CASIRPPGNEQYF.

This clonotype was detected ten times or more. This CDR3 reads CASSQERRDEQFF. The DNA of the CDR3 is TGTGCCAGCAGCCAAGAACGCCGGGATGAGCAGTTCTTC. The chain is built from TRBV4-2 and TRBJ2-1; D gene ambiguous. Trimming left V 0 bases short and J 8 bases short, with 8 bases between. The germline CDR1 and CDR2 sequences are LGHNA and YNFKEQ. CDR3 size: 13 residues.

There are many counts of this clonotype. V usage is TRBV20-1 and J usage is TRBJ2-3; D remains ambiguous. This CDR3 is 15 amino acids long. Trimming shortened V by 0 bases and J by 3 bases, and 13 bases separated the two germline ends. Germline CDR1 reads DFQATT; CDR2 reads SNEGSKA (reference sequence). CDR3 protein: CSARDSQQQTDTQYF. The CDR3 DNA sequence: TGCAGTGCTAGAGATTCGCAGCAACAAACAGATACGCAGTATTTT.

This clonotype has more than one count but fewer than ten. V and J are TRBV5-1 and TRBJ2-1, with D perhaps TRBD1 (6 bases). Germline V gene sequence: CDR1 SGHRS, CDR2 YFSETQ. The length of the CDR3 is 16 residues. Trimming took off 2 bases at V and 0 bases at J, with 12 bases between the two ends. This chain's CDR3 is CASSLPGESSYNEQFF. The CDR3 nucleotides read TGCGCCAGCAGCTTACCAGGGGAGAGCTCCTACAATGAGCAGTTCTTC. Looking up the rest from reference TRBV5-1 and TRBJ2-1 gives the full variable domain: KAGVTQTPRYLIKTRGQQVTLSCSPISGHRSVSWYQQTPGQGLQFLFEYFSETQRNKGNFPGRFSGRQFSNSRSEMNVSTLELGDSALYLCASSLPGESSYNEQFFGPGTRLTVL.

J is TRBJ1-5 and V is TRBV4-1; TRBD1 aligns across 7 bases. The CDR3 sequence is 15 residues long. Germline V lookup: CDR1 MGHRA, CDR2 YSYEKL. The ends lost 1 base at V and 4 bases at J; junction bases unmatched: 4. The CDR3 nucleotides read TGCGCCAGCAGCCAAGTTGGACAGGAAAATCAGCCCCAGCATTTT. Its protein is CASSQVGQENQPQHF.

This clonotype was recorded a few times. The rearrangement links TRBV7-8 to TRBJ2-5, with 7 positions matching TRBD1. V lost 5 bases to trimming and J lost 1 base; unmatched junction nucleotides: 7. The CDR3 contains 15 residues. CDR1 is SGHVS, CDR2 FQNEAQ, per germline. The CDR3 here is CASSTRQGLQETQYF. The DNA of the CDR3 is TGTGCCAGCAGCACAAGACAGGGCCTCCAAGAGACCCAGTACTTC.

Regarding this clonotype: It may be a read error: a sequence one base away is much more abundant. The rearrangement uses TRBV21-1 and TRBJ2-5; TRBD2, the table's D call, was not compared with the DNA. TRBV21-1 has pseudogene status. The CDR3 runs to 13 residues. The CDR3 loop is CASSKRGGEIQYF. CDR3 sequence (DNA): TGTGCCAGCAGCAAACGGGGAGGAGAGATCCAGTACTTC.

This clonotype was seen a few times. This chain connects TRBV20-1 to TRBJ1-5, with 7 bases aligning to TRBD1. This CDR3 spans 16 amino acids. Germline loops: CDR1 DFQATT, CDR2 SNEGSKA (reference sequence). Trimming at V came to 2 bases and at J to 0 bases, leaving 7 bases not matched to a gene. CDR3: CSARPIQGSSNQPQHF. The CDR3 DNA follows: TGCAGTGCTAGACCAATACAGGGGTCTAGCAATCAGCCCCAGCATTTT.

A few counts support this clonotype. The genes are TRBV5-6 and TRBJ2-1, with 11 bases lining up with TRBD2. Germline values: CDR1 SGHDT, CDR2 YYEEEE. The CDR3 is 16 amino acids. Trimming removed 3 bases from V and 4 bases from J; junction bases left unmatched: 6. The CDR3 sequence: CASSSTLAGGYNEQFF. The DNA for the CDR3 is TGTGCCAGCAGCTCCACTTTAGCGGGAGGGTACAATGAGCAGTTCTTC.

This clonotype was seen at least ten times. The chain joins TRBV4-1 to TRBJ2-1; D gene ambiguous. The CDR3 sequence is 13 residues long. Between the trimmed V and J ends, which lost 1 base and 5 bases, there was a span of 6 bases. CDR1 and CDR2 (germline): MGHRA, YSYEKL. CDR3 residues: CASSQGSNNEQFF. For the CDR3, the DNA is TGCGCCAGCAGCCAAGGTAGTAACAATGAGCAGTTCTTC.

The rearrangement uses TRBV2 and TRBJ2-1, with 9 bases matching TRBD2. The CDR3 loop spans 19 amino acids. Looked up from germline, CDR1 is SNHLY and CDR2 is FYNNEI. After removal of 3 bases from V and 8 bases from J, the junction contained 20 bases not matched to a gene. DNA for the CDR3: TGTGCCAGCAGTGAGGCCCCCGCGGGGGCGGGAGGGCTGGGCGATGAGCAGTTCTTC. Encoded protein: CASSEAPAGAGGLGDEQFF.

This clonotype was seen many times. The chain recombines TRBV7-9 with TRBJ2-7; no reliable D call. The CDR3 loop spans 11 amino acids. Trimming took off 3 bases at V and 5 bases at J, with 5 bases between the two ends. Germline-derived CDR1 and CDR2 are SEHNR and FQNEAQ (reference sequence). CDR3 residues: CASSLSDEQYF. CDR3 nucleotide sequence: TGTGCCAGCAGCTTGAGTGACGAGCAGTACTTC.

The table lists this clonotype with many counts. The chain couples TRBV5-1 to TRBJ2-7; D unclear. The germline V gene has CDR1 SGHRS and CDR2 YFSETQ. V lost 0 bases, J lost 5 bases, and 6 bases lay in between. CDR3 length equals 12 residues. DNA of the CDR3: TGCGCCAGCAGCTTGGAGGCCGACGAGCAGTACTTC. It is translated as CASSLEADEQYF.

This clonotype has ten or more counts. This chain links TRBV20-1 with TRBJ2-1; 9 bases agree with TRBD2. The J segment lost 9 bases and the V segment lost 3 bases, leaving 9 bases of the junction unmatched. The CDR3 consists of 14 residues. CDR1 DFQATT and CDR2 SNEGSKA come from the germline V gene (reference sequence). CDR3: CSASSSGIRGEQFF. CDR3 DNA: TGCAGTGCTAGTTCTAGCGGGATAAGGGGTGAGCAGTTCTTC.

This clonotype has a handful of counts. The V and J genes are TRBV5-4 and TRBJ2-7; D is possibly TRBD1 (6 bases). The ends were cut back, 2 bases at V and 2 bases at J, with 14 bases in the middle. The CDR3 consists of 15 residues. Per the germline V gene, CDR1 is SGHNT and CDR2 is YYREEE (reference sequence). The CDR3 coding sequence is TGTGCCAGCAGCTTCAACCCGGACAGCGCCTACGAGCAGTACTTC. Amino acid sequence: CASSFNPDSAYEQYF. The full variable domain, with the rest looked up from reference TRBV5-4 and TRBJ2-7, is ETGVTQSPTHLIKTRGQQVTLRCSSQSGHNTVSWYQQALGQGPQFIFQYYREEENGRGNFPPRFSGLQFPNYSSELNVNALELDDSALYLCASSFNPDSAYEQYFGPGTRLTVT.

By share of the sample, this clonotype is medium-sized. The chain joins TRBV5-1 to TRBJ2-1; TRBD1 might be the D (5 bases). The length of the CDR3 is 16 residues. V was shortened by 4 bases and J by 1 base, with 15 bases between the two germline ends. CDR1 is SGHRS, CDR2 YFSETQ, per germline. In nucleotides, the CDR3 is TGCGCCAGCAGCCCTTTGGCGTCAGGGTCCTACAATGAGCAGTTCTTC. It translates to CASSPLASGSYNEQFF.